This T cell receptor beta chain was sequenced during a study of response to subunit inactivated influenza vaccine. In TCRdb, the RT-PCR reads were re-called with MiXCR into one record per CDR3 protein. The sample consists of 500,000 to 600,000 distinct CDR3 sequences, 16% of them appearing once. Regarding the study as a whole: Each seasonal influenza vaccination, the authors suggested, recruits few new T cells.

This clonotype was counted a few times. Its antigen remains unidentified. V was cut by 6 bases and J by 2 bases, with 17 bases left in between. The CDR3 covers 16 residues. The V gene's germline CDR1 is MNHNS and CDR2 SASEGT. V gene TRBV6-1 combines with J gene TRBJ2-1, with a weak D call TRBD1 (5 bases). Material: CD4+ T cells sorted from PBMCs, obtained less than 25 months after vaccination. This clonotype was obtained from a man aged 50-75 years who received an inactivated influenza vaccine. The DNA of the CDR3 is TGTGCCAGCAGAGGGGCGGAAAGAATCCCCTACAATGAGCAGTTCTTC. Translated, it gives CASRGAERIPYNEQFF.